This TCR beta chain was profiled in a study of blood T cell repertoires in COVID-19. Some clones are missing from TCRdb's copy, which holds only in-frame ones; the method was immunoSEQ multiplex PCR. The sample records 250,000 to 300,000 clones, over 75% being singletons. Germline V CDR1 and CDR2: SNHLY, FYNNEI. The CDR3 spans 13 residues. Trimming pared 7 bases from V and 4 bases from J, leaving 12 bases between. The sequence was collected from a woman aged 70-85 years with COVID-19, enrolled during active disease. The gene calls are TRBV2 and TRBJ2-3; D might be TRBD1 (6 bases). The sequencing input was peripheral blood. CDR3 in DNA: TGTGCCAGCACCCAACAGGGCGCAGATACGCAGTATTTT. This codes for CASTQQGADTQYF.